The 3 T cell receptor beta chains below all came from one sample that was sequenced in a study of blood T cell repertoires in COVID-19. The method was immunoSEQ multiplex PCR; TCRdb's version includes in-frame clones alone and lacks a portion of them. Of around 100,000 clones in the sample, more than 80% were seen once. Specimen: peripheral blood. The receptors were gathered from a woman between 35 and 50 years old with acute or convalescent COVID-19.

The chain uses TRBV7-2 and TRBJ1-2; D is undetermined. Trimming removed 1 base at V and 7 bases at J, with 13 bases between. The CDR3 has 14 residues. Looked up from germline, CDR1 is SGHTA and CDR2 is FQGNSA. The CDR3 sequence: CASSLGKDTTGYTF. The CDR3 DNA is TGTGCCAGCAGCTTAGGTAAAGACACGACTGGCTACACCTTC.

This chain links TRBV5-1 with TRBJ2-2, with D uncertain. This CDR3 comprises 15 residues. Between the trimmed V and J ends, which lost 4 bases and 2 bases, there was a span of 12 bases. CDR1 is SGHRS and CDR2 is YFSETQ in the germline V gene. The CDR3 loop is CASSAGGRNTGELFF. In DNA form, the CDR3 reads TGCGCCAGCAGCGCCGGTGGGCGTAACACCGGGGAGCTGTTTTTT.

A note on this clone: At one boundary the junction diverges from the germline segment, which might be a read error. The rearrangement uses TRBV6-1 and TRBJ2-3; 8 nucleotides align to TRBD1. Germline V gene data show CDR1 as MNHNS and CDR2 as SASEGT. The CDR3 has 14 amino acids. The CDR3 DNA reads TGTGCCAGCAGGGAAGACAGGGGTACAGATACGCAGTATTTT. Its protein is CASREDRGTDTQYF.